This T cell receptor beta chain comes out of a study of early T cells in non-severe SARS-CoV-2 infection (dated by TCRdb to the early 2020s). Regarding the study in general: Because TCR sequencing was done on bulk RNA from unsorted whole blood, the alpha and beta chains could not be paired.

This clonotype has at least ten counts. It has no known antigen specificity. Base qualities are not at hand, and no much larger clone is one base apart. The method behind the library was 5' RACE. Sequencing was carried out with a NextSeq 500. In the TCR library protocol, unique molecular identifiers were attached to individual cDNA molecules to correct for PCR bias and sequencing error. Both TCR alpha and beta chains were sequenced, and tight co-correlation was observed between alpha and beta sequence abundances in each sample. The paper's data handling went like this. V gene, J gene and CDR3 annotation of TCR sequences was performed with Decombinator V4. Expanded TCRs were defined as changing significantly between any two time points under a Poisson model with p below 0.0001. TCR abundances were normalised to the total number of TCRs sequenced in each sample and reported as counts per million. VDJdb, accessed 1 November 2021, was searched for CMV, EBV and SARS-CoV-2 annotated TCRs, excluding TCRs annotated for multiple antigens. TCRdb reanalyzed the raw reads on its own, using fastp at Q25 for trimming and MiXCR for clone calling, and kept in-frame beta chains. Every distinct CDR3 protein forms one entry, paired with its most common genes and DNA. The V and J calls here are based on TCRdb, not the publication. Counted in this sample were just over 80,000 distinct CDR3 sequences; roughly 13% of them appeared once. The top ten clonotypes cover about 1.4% of the sample.

What the study reported, not specific to this receptor: Matching against VDJdb was skewed toward anti-spike CD8 responses, likely underestimated virus-specific expansions, and missed private and CD4 specificities.

The study was a case-control design nested within a healthcare worker cohort in London, UK, with weekly nasopharyngeal swab PCR tests and blood sampling. Healthcare workers were recruited between 23 and 31 March 2020, during the week of the UK lockdown, and were followed weekly for up to about 15 weeks. The origin of this receptor is an adult who was a healthcare worker with PCR-confirmed SARS-CoV-2 infection or an uninfected control (not recorded which). Sequencing was done on a sample of whole blood.

The nucleotide sequence reads as follows: TGTGCCAGCAGTTACGTCGGGTCGGGGGCCAACGTCCTGACTTTC. Translation gives CASSYVGSGANVLTF. This chain joins TRBV6-6 to TRBJ2-6; too little of a D gene remains to name it. Inclusive of the bounding cysteine and phenylalanine, the CDR3 is 15 residues long. This entry keeps only the CDR3 DNA: 45 bases, framed from base 1. The germline V gene (reference sequence) supplies CDR1 MNHNY and CDR2 SVGAGI. A distance of 9 bases separates the germline ends of V and J, which lose 2 bases and 4 bases respectively.